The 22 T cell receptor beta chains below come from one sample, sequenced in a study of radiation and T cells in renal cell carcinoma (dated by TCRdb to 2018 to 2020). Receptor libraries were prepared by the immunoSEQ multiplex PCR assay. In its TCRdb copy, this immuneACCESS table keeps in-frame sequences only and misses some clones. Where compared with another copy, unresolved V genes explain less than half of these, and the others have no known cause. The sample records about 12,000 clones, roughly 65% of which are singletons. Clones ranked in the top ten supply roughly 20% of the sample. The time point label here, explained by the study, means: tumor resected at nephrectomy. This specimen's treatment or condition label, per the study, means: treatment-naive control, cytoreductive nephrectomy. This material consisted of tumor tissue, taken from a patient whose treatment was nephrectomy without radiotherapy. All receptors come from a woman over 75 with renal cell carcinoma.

The CDR3 nucleotides read TGTGCCAGCAGTGAACAGGGAGGCACTGAAGCTTTCTTT. It codes for CASSEQGGTEAFF. The rearrangement uses TRBV2 and TRBJ1-1; a possible D gene is TRBD1 (5 bases). Germline V gene lookup returns CDR1 SNHLY and CDR2 FYNNEI. The germline V and J ends were trimmed by 2 bases and 4 bases, with 8 bases remaining between them. The CDR3 totals 13 residues. Complete variable domain (other parts from reference TRBV2 and TRBJ1-1): EPEVTQTPSHQVTQMGQEVILRCVPISNHLYFYWYRQILGQKVEFLVSFYNNEISEKSEIFDDQFSVERPDGSNFTLKIRSTKLEDSAMYFCASSEQGGTEAFFGQGTRLTVV.

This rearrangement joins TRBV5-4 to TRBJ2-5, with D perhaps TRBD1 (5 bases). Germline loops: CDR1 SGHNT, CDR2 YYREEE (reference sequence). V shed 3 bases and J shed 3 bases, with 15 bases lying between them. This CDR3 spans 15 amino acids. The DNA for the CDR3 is TGTGCCAGCAGCTCAGGGTGGGGCGTCGAAGAGACCCAGTACTTC. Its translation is CASSSGWGVEETQYF.

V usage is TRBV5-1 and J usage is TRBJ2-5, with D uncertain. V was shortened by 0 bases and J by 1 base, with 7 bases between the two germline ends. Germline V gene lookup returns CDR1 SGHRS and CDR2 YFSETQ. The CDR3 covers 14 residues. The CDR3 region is CASSLEGAQETQYF. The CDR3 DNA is TGCGCCAGCAGCTTGGAAGGCGCCCAAGAGACCCAGTACTTC. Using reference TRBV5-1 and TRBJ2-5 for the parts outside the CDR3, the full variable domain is KAGVTQTPRYLIKTRGQQVTLSCSPISGHRSVSWYQQTPGQGLQFLFEYFSETQRNKGNFPGRFSGRQFSNSRSEMNVSTLELGDSALYLCASSLEGAQETQYFGPGTRLLVL.

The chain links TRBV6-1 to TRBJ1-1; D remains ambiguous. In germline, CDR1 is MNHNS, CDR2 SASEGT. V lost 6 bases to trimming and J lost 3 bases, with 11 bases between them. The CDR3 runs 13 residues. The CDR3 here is CASSRNWDTEAFF. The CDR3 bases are TGTGCCAGCAGCCGGAATTGGGACACTGAAGCTTTCTTT.

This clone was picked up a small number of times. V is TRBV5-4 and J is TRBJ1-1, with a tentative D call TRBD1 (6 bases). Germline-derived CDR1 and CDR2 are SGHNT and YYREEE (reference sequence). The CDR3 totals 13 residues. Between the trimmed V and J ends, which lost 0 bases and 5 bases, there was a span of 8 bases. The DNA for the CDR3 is TGTGCCAGCAGCTTGGACAGGGAAACTGAAGCTTTCTTT. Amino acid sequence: CASSLDRETEAFF. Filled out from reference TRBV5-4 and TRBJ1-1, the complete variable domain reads ETGVTQSPTHLIKTRGQQVTLRCSSQSGHNTVSWYQQALGQGPQFIFQYYREEENGRGNFPPRFSGLQFPNYSSELNVNALELDDSALYLCASSLDRETEAFFGQGTRLTVV.

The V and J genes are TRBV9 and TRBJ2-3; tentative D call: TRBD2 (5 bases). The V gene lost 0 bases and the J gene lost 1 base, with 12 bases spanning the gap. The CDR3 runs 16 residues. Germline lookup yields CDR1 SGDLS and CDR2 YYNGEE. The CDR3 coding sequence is TGTGCCAGCAGCGTAGGTGGTAGCGTGGGCACAGATACGCAGTATTTT. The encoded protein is CASSVGGSVGTDTQYF.

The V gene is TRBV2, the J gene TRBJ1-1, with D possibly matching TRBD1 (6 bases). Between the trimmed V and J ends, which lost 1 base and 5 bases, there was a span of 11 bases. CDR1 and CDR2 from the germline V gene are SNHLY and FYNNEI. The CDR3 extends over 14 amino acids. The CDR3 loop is CASSEGTARTEAFF. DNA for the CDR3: TGTGCCAGCAGTGAAGGGACAGCACGGACTGAAGCTTTCTTT.

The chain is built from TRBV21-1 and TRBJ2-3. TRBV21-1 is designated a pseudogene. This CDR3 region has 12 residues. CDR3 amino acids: CASSNGVDTQYF. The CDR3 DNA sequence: TGTGCCAGCAGCAATGGGGTAGATACGCAGTATTTT.

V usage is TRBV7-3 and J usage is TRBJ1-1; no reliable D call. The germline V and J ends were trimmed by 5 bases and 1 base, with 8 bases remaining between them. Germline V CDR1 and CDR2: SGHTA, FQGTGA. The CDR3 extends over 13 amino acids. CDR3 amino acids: CASSPSSNTEAFF. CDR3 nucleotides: TGTGCCAGCAGCCCCTCATCGAACACTGAAGCTTTCTTT.

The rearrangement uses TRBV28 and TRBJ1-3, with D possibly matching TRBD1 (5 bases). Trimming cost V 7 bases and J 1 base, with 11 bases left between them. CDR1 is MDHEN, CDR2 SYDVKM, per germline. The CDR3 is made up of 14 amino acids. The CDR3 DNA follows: TGTGCCAGCATGGGGGGAGGGTCTGGAAACACCATATATTTT. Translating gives CASMGGGSGNTIYF. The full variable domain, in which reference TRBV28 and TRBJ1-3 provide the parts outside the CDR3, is DVKVTQSSRYLVKRTGEKVFLECVQDMDHENMFWYRQDPGLGLRLIYFSYDVKMKEKGDIPEGYSVSREKKERFSLILESASTNQTSMYLCASMGGGSGNTIYFGEGSWLTVV.

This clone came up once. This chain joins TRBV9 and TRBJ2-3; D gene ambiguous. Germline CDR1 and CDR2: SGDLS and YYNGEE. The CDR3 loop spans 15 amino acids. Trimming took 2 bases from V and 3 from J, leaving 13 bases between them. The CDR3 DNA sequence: TGTGCCAGCAGCGTCAGTATGGGTCGAACAGATACGCAGTATTTT. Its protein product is CASSVSMGRTDTQYF.

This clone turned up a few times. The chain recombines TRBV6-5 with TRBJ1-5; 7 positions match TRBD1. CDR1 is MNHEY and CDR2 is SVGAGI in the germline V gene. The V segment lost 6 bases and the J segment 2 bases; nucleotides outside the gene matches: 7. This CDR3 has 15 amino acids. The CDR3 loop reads CASRQQGSGNQPQHF. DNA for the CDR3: TGTGCCAGCAGGCAACAGGGGAGCGGCAATCAGCCCCAGCATTTT.

The CDR3 region has the DNA TGTGCCAGCAGCTTAGGGGAGAGCACAGATACGCAGTATTTT. Residues: CASSLGESTDTQYF. V and J are TRBV7-2 and TRBJ2-3, with D perhaps matching TRBD2 (5 bases). Trimming stripped 1 base from V and 0 bases from J, with 5 bases between. The CDR3 runs to 14 residues. Germline-derived CDR1 and CDR2 are SGHTA and FQGNSA.

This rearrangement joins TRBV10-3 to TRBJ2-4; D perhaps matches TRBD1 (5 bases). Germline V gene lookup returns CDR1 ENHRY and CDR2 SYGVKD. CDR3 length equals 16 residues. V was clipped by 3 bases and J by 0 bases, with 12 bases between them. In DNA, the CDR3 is TGTGCCATCAGTGACCCGGCAGGGATAGCCAAAAACATTCAGTACTTC. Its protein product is CAISDPAGIAKNIQYF.

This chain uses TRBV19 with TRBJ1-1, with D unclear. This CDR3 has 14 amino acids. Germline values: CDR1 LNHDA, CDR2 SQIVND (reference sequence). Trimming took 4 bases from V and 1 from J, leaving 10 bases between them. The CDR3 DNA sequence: TGTGCCAGTAGTAGAGAGCGGTCGAACACTGAAGCTTTCTTT. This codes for CASSRERSNTEAFF.

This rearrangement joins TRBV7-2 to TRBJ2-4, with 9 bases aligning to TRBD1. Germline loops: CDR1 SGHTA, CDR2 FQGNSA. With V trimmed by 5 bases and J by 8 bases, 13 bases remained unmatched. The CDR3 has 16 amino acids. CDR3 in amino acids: CASSAPRDRVEDIQYF. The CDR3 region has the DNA TGTGCCAGCAGCGCCCCCCGGGACAGGGTGGAAGACATTCAGTACTTC. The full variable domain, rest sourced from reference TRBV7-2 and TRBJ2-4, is GAGVSQSPSNKVTEKGKDVELRCDPISGHTALYWYRQSLGQGLEFLIYFQGNSAPDKSGLPSDRFSAERTGGSVSTLTIQRTQQEDSAVYLCASSAPRDRVEDIQYFGAGTRLSVL.

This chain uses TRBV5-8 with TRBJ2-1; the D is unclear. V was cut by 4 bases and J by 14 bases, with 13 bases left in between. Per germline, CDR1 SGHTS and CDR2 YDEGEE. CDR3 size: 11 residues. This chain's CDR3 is CASSLVGREFF. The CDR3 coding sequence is TGTGCCAGCAGCCTTGTCGGTAGAGAGTTCTTC.

As DNA, the CDR3 is TGTGCCAGCAGGTCGTCCGCAACAGGTTTGGGCACTGAAGCTTTCTTT. Translation: CASRSSATGLGTEAFF. The chain is built from TRBV7-2 and TRBJ1-1, with D perhaps matching TRBD1 (5 bases). V was cut by 6 bases and J by 4 bases, with 21 bases left in between. This CDR3 comprises 16 residues. Germline CDR1 SGHTA, CDR2 FQGNSA.

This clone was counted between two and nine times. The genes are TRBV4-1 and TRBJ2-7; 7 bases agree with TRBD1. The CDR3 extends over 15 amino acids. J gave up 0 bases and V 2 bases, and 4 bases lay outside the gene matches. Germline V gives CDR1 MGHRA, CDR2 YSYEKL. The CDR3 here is CASSQITGDSYEQYF. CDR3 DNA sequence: TGCGCCAGCAGCCAAATCACAGGGGACTCCTACGAGCAGTACTTC.

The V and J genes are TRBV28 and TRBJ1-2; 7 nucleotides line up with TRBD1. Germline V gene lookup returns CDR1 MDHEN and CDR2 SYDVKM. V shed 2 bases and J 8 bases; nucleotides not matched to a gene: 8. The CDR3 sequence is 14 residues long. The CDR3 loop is CASSLGGQDPGYTF. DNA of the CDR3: TGTGCCAGCAGTTTAGGTGGACAGGACCCAGGCTACACCTTC.

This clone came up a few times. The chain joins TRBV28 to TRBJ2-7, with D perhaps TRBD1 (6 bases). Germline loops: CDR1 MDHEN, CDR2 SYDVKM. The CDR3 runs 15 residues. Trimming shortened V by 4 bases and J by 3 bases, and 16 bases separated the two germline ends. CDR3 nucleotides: TGTGCCAGCAGTTCCCCCGCGACAGGACACTACGAGCAGTACGTC. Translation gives CASSSPATGHYEQYV.

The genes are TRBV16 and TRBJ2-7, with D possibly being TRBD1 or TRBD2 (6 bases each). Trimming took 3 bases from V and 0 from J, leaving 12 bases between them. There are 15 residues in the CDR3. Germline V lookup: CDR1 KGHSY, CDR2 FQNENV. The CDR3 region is CASSHPGDFSYEQYF. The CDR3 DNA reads TGTGCCAGCAGCCATCCAGGGGACTTCTCCTACGAGCAGTACTTC.